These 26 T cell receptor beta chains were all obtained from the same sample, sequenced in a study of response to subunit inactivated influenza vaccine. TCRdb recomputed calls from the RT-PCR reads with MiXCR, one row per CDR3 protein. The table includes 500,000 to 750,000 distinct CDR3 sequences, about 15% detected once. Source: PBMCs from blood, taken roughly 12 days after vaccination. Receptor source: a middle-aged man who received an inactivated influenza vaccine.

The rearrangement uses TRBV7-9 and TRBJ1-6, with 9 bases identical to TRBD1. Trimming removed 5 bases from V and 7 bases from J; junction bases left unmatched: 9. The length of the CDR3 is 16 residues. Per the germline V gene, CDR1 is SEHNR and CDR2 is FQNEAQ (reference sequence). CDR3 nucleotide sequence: TGTGCCAGCAGCACTGGGACAGGGCTAAACAATTCACCCCTCCACTTT. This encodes CASSTGTGLNNSPLHF.

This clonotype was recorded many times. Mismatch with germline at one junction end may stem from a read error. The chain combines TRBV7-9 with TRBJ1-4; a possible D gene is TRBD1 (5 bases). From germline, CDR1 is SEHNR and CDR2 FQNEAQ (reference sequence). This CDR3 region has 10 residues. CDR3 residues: CASSLQDLVF. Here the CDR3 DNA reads TGTGCCAGCAGCCTACAGGACTTGGTTTTT.

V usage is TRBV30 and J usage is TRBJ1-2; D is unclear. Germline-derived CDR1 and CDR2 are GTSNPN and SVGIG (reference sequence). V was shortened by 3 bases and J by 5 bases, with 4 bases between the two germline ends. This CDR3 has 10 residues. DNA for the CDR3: TGTGCCTGGAGGGGTTATGGCTACACCTTC. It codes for CAWRGYGYTF.

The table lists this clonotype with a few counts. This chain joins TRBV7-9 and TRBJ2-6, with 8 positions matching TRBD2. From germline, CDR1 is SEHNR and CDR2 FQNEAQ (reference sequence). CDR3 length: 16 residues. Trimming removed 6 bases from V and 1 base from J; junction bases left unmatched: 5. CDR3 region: CASRTSVLSGANVLTF. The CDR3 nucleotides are TGTGCCAGCAGGACTAGCGTCCTATCTGGGGCCAACGTCCTGACTTTC. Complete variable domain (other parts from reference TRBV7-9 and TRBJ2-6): DTGVSQNPRHKITKRGQNVTFRCDPISEHNRLYWYRQTLGQGPEFLTYFQNEAQLEKSRLLSDRFSAERPKGSFSTLEIQRTEQGDSAMYLCASRTSVLSGANVLTFGAGSRLTVL.

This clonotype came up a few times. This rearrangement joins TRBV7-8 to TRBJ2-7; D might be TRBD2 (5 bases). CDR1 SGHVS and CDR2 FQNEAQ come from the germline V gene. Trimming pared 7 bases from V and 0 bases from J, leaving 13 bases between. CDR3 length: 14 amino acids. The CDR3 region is CASTESGSSYEQYF. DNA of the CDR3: TGTGCCAGCACCGAGTCGGGGAGCTCCTACGAGCAGTACTTC.

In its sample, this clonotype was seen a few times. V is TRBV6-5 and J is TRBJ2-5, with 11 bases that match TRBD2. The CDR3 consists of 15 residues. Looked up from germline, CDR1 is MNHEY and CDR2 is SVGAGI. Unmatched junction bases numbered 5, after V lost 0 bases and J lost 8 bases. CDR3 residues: CASSYSPLAGGTQYF. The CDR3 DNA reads TGTGCCAGCAGTTACTCTCCCCTAGCGGGGGGAACCCAGTACTTC.

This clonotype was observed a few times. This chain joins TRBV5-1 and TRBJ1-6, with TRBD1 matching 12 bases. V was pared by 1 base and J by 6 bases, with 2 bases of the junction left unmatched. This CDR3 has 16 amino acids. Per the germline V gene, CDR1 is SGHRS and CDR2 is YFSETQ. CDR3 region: CASSLSGQGANSPLHF. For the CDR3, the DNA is TGCGCCAGCAGCTTGTCGGGACAGGGGGCTAATTCACCCCTCCACTTT.

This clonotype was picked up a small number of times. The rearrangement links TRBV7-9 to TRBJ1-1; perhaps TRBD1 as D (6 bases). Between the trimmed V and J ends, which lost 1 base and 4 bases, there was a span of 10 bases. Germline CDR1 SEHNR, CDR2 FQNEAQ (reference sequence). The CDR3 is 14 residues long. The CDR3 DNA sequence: TGTGCCAGCAGCTTAGGACAGGTTCCCACTGAAGCTTTCTTT. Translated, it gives CASSLGQVPTEAFF.

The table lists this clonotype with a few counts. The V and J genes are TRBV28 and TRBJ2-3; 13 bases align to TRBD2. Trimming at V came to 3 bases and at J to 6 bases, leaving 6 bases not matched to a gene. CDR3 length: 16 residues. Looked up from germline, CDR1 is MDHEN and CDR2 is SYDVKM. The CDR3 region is CASSFPRLAGGDTQYF. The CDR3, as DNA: TGTGCCAGCAGTTTTCCCCGACTAGCGGGGGGTGATACGCAGTATTTT.

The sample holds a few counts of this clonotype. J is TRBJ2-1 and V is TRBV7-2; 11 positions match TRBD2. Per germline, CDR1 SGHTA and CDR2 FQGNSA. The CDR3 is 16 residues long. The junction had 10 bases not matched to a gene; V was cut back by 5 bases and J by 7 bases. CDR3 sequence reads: CASSLTLAGVGNEQFF. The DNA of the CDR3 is TGTGCCAGCAGCCTCACACTAGCGGGGGTGGGGAATGAGCAGTTCTTC.

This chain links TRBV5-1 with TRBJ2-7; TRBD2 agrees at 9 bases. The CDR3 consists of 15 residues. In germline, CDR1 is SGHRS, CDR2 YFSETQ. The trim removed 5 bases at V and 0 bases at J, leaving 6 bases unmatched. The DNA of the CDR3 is TGCGCCAGCAGAAAAAGCGGGAGGAGCTCCTACGAGCAGTACTTC. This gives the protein CASRKSGRSSYEQYF.

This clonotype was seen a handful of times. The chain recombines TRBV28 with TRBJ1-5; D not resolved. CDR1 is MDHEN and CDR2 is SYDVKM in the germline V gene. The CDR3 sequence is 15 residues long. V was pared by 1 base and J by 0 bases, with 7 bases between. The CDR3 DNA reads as TGTGCCAGCAGTTTATACAGTCCTAGCAATCAGCCCCAGCATTTT. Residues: CASSLYSPSNQPQHF.

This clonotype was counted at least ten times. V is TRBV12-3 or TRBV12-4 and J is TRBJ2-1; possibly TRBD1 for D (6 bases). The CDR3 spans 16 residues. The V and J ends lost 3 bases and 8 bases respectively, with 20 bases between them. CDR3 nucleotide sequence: TGTGCCAGCAGTTTCGTTTTCGGAGGCAGGGGTTATGAGCAGTTCTTC. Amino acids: CASSFVFGGRGYEQFF.

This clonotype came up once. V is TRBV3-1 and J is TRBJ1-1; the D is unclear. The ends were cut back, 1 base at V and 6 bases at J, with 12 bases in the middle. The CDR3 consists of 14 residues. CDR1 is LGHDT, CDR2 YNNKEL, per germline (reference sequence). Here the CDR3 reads CASSQGRKIAEAFF. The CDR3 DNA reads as TGTGCCAGCAGCCAAGGGCGAAAAATCGCTGAAGCTTTCTTT. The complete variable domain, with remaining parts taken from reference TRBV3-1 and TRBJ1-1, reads DTAVSQTPKYLVTQMGNDKSIKCEQNLGHDTMYWYKQDSKKFLKIMFSYNNKELIINETVPNRFSPKSPDKAHLNLHINSLELGDSAVYFCASSQGRKIAEAFFGQGTRLTVV.

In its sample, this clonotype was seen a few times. CDR3 in amino acids: CASRSAPTDTQYF. The CDR3, as DNA: TGCGCCAGCAGAAGCGCACCCACAGATACGCAGTATTTT. The chain recombines TRBV5-1 with TRBJ2-3; no definite D call. Germline V gives CDR1 SGHRS, CDR2 YFSETQ. This CDR3 has 13 residues. V lost 5 bases and J lost 2, with 9 bases in between. Using reference TRBV5-1 and TRBJ2-3 for the parts outside the CDR3, the full variable domain is KAGVTQTPRYLIKTRGQQVTLSCSPISGHRSVSWYQQTPGQGLQFLFEYFSETQRNKGNFPGRFSGRQFSNSRSEMNVSTLELGDSALYLCASRSAPTDTQYFGPGTRLTVL.

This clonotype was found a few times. The CDR3 bases are TGTGCCAGCAATCTCTGGGGGAACACTGAAGCTTTCTTT. It yields the protein CASNLWGNTEAFF. The chain recombines TRBV12-3 or TRBV12-4 with TRBJ1-1; no firm D call. Deletions cut 7 bases from V and 1 base from J, with 10 bases between. The CDR3 has 13 residues.

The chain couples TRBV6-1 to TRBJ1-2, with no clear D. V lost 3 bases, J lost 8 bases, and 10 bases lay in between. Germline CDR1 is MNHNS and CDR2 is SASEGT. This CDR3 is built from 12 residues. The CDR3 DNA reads TGTGCCAGCAGTGATTCTGGTACGGGCTACACCTTC. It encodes CASSDSGTGYTF.

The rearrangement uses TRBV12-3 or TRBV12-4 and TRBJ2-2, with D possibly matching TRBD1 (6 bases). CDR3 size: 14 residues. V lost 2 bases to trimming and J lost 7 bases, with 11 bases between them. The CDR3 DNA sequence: TGTGCCAGCAGTTTAACAGGGTTGATCGGGGAGCTGTTTTTT. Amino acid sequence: CASSLTGLIGELFF.

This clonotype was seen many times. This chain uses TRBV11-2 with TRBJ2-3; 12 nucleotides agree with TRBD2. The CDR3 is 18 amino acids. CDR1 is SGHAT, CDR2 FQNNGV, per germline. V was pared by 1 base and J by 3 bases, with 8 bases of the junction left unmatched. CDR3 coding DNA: TGTGCCAGCAGCTTAGTAGTTACTAGCGGGAGGCTTACAGATACGCAGTATTTT. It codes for CASSLVVTSGRLTDTQYF. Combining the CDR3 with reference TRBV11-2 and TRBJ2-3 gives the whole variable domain EAGVAQSPRYKIIEKRQSVAFWCNPISGHATLYWYQQILGQGPKLLIQFQNNGVVDDSQLPKDRFSAERLKGVDSTLKIQPAKLEDSAVYLCASSLVVTSGRLTDTQYFGPGTRLTVL.

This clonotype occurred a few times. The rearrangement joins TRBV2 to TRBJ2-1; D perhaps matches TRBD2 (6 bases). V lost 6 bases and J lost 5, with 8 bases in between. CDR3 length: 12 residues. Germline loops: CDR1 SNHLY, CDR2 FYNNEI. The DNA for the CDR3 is TGTGCCAGCAGGGAGGGGAACAATGAGCAGTTCTTC. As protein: CASREGNNEQFF.

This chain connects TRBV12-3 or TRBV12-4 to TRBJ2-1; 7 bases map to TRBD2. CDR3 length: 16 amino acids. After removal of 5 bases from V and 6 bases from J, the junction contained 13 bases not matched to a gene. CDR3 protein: CASSALGQGGINEQFF. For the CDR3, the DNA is TGTGCCAGCAGTGCGCTGGGGCAGGGAGGGATCAATGAGCAGTTCTTC.

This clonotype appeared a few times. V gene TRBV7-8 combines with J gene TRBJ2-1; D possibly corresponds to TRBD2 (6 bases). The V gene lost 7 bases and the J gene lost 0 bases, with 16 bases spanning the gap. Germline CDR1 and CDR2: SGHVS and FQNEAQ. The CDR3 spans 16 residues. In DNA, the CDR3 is TGTGCCAGCATCCCCGGCCGGGGGAGCTCCTACAATGAGCAGTTCTTC. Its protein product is CASIPGRGSSYNEQFF.

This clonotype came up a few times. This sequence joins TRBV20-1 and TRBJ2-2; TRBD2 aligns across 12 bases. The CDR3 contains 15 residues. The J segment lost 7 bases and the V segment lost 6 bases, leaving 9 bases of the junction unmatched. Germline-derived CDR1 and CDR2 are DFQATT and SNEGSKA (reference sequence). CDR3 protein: CSAQTSGSRVGELFF. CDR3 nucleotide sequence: TGCAGTGCCCAGACTAGCGGGAGTCGTGTCGGGGAGCTGTTTTTT.

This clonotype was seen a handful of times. The CDR3 loop is CASSRDTPSYEQYF. As DNA, the CDR3 is TGTGCCAGCAGCCGGGATACACCCTCCTACGAGCAGTACTTC. The chain uses TRBV6-1 and TRBJ2-7, with D perhaps matching TRBD2 (5 bases). Germline CDR1 and CDR2: MNHNS and SASEGT. Trimming left V 6 bases short and J 0 bases short, with 12 bases between. This CDR3 contains 14 residues.

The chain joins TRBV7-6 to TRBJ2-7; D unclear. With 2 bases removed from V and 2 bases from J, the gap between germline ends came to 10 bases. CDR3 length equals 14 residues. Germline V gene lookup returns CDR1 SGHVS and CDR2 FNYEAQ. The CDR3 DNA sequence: TGTGCCAGCAGCTTATCCTATTCCACCTACGAGCAGTACTTC. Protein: CASSLSYSTYEQYF.

The CDR3 sequence is CASSNGRGGTDTQYF. The DNA of the CDR3 is TGTGCCAGCAGCAACGGCCGAGGTGGGACAGATACGCAGTATTTT. This rearrangement joins TRBV7-2 to TRBJ2-3, with D unresolved. The CDR3 has 15 residues. V was pared by 5 bases and J by 3 bases, with 15 bases between. The germline gives CDR1 SGHTA, CDR2 FQGNSA.